The T cell receptor (beta chain) described here comes from a study of shared clonotypes between healthy human individuals. Genomic DNA belonging to each subset was distributed in equal measure over several immunoSEQ plates. Repertoires were generated with immunoSEQ multiplex PCR, while TCRdb's copy carries only in-frame clones and drops some. The sample includes about 2.3 million clones, over 85% of them seen just once. This clonotype was sampled from a man younger than 35 in good health. Some clones in this sample may be carry-over from other donors' samples. Sequenced sample: naive CD4+ T cells from PBMCs. Noted subset: CD45RA+ positively selected.

In DNA, the CDR3 is TGCGCCAGCAGCTTGGGGGTGAGAGGGCAAGAGACCCAGTACTTC. This encodes CASSLGVRGQETQYF. The V gene is TRBV5-1, the J gene TRBJ2-5; D might be TRBD2 (5 bases). The CDR3 is 15 residues long. Trimming stripped 0 bases from V and 2 bases from J, with 11 bases between. CDR1 and CDR2 from the germline V gene are SGHRS and YFSETQ.